This T cell receptor (beta chain) was identified in a study of early T cells in non-severe SARS-CoV-2 infection. Points from the study as a whole: Matching results from VDJdb favored anti-spike CD8 responses, leaving private and CD4 specificities undetected.

Germline V gene sequence: CDR1 LGHNA, CDR2 YSLEER. This CDR3 has 14 residues. The germline V and J ends were trimmed by 1 base and 0 bases, with 6 bases remaining between them. Attachment of unique molecular identifiers was made to individual cDNA molecules. TCRdb re-called the 5' RACE reads through MiXCR, storing one row per CDR3 protein. This table holds approximately 85,000 distinct CDR3 sequences, 10% to 15% found once. This clonotype turned up a few times. Its antigen remains unknown. Sequencing used whole blood. V is TRBV4-3 and J is TRBJ1-2, with D uncertain. This sequence originates from an adult who was a healthcare worker with PCR-confirmed SARS-CoV-2 infection or an uninfected control (not recorded which). As DNA, the CDR3 is TGCGCCAGCAGCCAAGGTTTCTCTAACTATGGCTACACCTTC. This translates into CASSQGFSNYGYTF.